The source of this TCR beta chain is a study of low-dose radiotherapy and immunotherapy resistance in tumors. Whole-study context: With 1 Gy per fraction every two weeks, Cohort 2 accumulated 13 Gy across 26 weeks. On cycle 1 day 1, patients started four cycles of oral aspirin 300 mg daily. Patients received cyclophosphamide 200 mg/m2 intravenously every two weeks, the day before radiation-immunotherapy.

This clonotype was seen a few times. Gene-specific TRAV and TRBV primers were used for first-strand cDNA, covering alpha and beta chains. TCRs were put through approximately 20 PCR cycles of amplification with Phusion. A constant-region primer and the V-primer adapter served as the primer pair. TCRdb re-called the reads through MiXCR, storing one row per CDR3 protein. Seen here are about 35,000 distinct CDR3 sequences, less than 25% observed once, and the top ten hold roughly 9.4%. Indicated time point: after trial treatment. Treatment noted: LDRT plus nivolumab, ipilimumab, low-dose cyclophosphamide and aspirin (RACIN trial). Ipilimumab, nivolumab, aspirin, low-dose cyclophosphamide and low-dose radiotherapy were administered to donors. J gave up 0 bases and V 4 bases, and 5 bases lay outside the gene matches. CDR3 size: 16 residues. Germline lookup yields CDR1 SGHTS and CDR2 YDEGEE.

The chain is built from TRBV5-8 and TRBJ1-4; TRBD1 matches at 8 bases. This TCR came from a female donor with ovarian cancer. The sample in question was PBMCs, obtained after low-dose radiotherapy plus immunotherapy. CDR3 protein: CASSHGQGATNEKLFF. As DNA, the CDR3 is TGTGCCAGCAGCCACGGACAGGGTGCAACTAATGAAAAACTGTTTTTT.